The 19 T cell receptor beta chains below come from one sample, sequenced in a study of cytomegalovirus exposure and HLA in healthy donors. This PCR relied on a set of 60 Vbeta primers and 13 Jbeta primers. The method was immunoSEQ multiplex PCR; TCRdb's version includes in-frame clones alone and lacks a portion of them. The sample includes tens of thousands of clones, around 76% of them seen just once. Sequencing input: PBMCs. All receptors derive from a man aged 45-65 years in good health and CMV-seronegative.

This sequence joins TRBV6-6 and TRBJ1-2; TRBD1 matches at 10 bases. The V gene's germline CDR1 is MNHNY and CDR2 SVGAGI (reference sequence). The CDR3 extends over 15 amino acids. V shed 5 bases and J 1 base; nucleotides not matched to a gene: 4. CDR3 in amino acids: CASSNRDRGNYGYTF. CDR3 DNA: TGTGCCAGCAGTAACCGGGACAGGGGTAACTATGGCTACACCTTC.

This chain uses TRBV6-5 with TRBJ2-1; tentative D call: TRBD1 (6 bases). The CDR3 sequence is 14 residues long. Trimming stripped 0 bases from V and 10 bases from J, with 13 bases between. Germline V gives CDR1 MNHEY, CDR2 SVGAGI. The CDR3 region has the DNA TGTGCCAGCAGTTACTCGATACTAAGGGGGGAGCAGTTCTTC. It translates to CASSYSILRGEQFF.

V is TRBV7-9 and J is TRBJ2-6; a weak D match, TRBD2 (6 bases). The CDR3 is 15 amino acids. Germline loops: CDR1 SEHNR, CDR2 FQNEAQ (reference sequence). The V end was cut by 3 bases, the J end by 0 bases, with 6 bases between. The CDR3: CASSFGGSGANVLTF. The CDR3 nucleotides are TGTGCCAGCAGCTTCGGGGGCTCTGGGGCCAACGTCCTGACTTTC.

The V call is TRBV7-2, the J call TRBJ2-1; 9 bases match TRBD2. The length of the CDR3 is 15 residues. Germline loops: CDR1 SGHTA, CDR2 FQGNSA. After removal of 2 bases from V and 8 bases from J, the junction contained 7 bases not matched to a gene. The CDR3 bases are TGTGCCAGCAGCTTAAAAGCGGGAGGAGGGGATGAGCAGTTCTTC. It is translated as CASSLKAGGGDEQFF.

The chain has TRBV7-9 and TRBJ1-4; 7 bases agree with TRBD1. CDR1 is SEHNR and CDR2 is FQNEAQ in the germline V gene (reference sequence). There are 17 residues in the CDR3. V gave up 2 bases and J gave up 10 bases; unmatched junction bases: 16. Written as DNA, the CDR3 is TGTGCCAGCAGCTTAAACCGAAACAACAGGGGCGAGGGAAAACTGTTTTTT. Translated, it gives CASSLNRNNRGEGKLFF.

This clone has a handful of counts. V and J are TRBV7-6 and TRBJ2-5; weak D call: TRBD1 (6 bases). V was shortened by 1 base and J by 5 bases, with 11 bases between the two germline ends. The germline V gene encodes CDR1 SGHVS and CDR2 FNYEAQ. This CDR3 has 14 residues. The CDR3 sequence: CASSLGQAYETQYF. The CDR3 region has the DNA TGTGCCAGCAGCTTAGGACAGGCGTACGAGACCCAGTACTTC.

The V and J genes are TRBV13 and TRBJ1-1; 7 bases agree with TRBD1. The CDR3 length is 14 residues. V was pared by 1 base and J by 1 base, with 0 bases of the junction left unmatched. Looked up from germline, CDR1 is PRHDT and CDR2 is FYEKMQ (reference sequence). Written as DNA, the CDR3 is TGTGCCAGCAGCTTAGACAGGGGGAACACTGAAGCTTTCTTT. Its translation is CASSLDRGNTEAFF.

V is TRBV4-2 and J is TRBJ1-1; D may be TRBD1 (6 bases). Germline assignment: CDR1 LGHNA and CDR2 YNFKEQ. Trimming shortened V by 6 bases and J by 0 bases, and 11 bases separated the two germline ends. This CDR3 has 14 residues. CDR3 in amino acids: CASSPGQLNTEAFF. In nucleotides, the CDR3 is TGTGCCAGCAGTCCGGGACAATTGAACACTGAAGCTTTCTTT.

This clone was recorded once. The rearrangement joins TRBV28 to TRBJ2-1, with TRBD2 identical over 8 bases. The CDR3 runs to 16 residues. Germline lookup yields CDR1 MDHEN and CDR2 SYDVKM. With 6 bases clipped from V and 5 bases from J, the junction kept 12 bases outside the gene matches. In DNA form, the CDR3 reads TGTGCCAGCAGCCCATCGACTAGCGCAGCGAACAATGAGCAGTTCTTC. It codes for CASSPSTSAANNEQFF.

The rearrangement links TRBV2 to TRBJ1-1, with D maybe TRBD1 (5 bases). Per germline, CDR1 SNHLY and CDR2 FYNNEI. Between the trimmed V and J ends, which lost 9 bases and 3 bases, there was a span of 17 bases. CDR3 size: 14 residues. The CDR3 loop reads CASSLILGDTEAFF. The CDR3 bases are TGTGCCAGTTCCCTTATCTTAGGGGACACTGAAGCTTTCTTT.

The J gene is TRBJ2-7, the V gene TRBV5-1, with 10 bases aligning to TRBD2. The CDR3 consists of 15 residues. The germline V gene encodes CDR1 SGHRS and CDR2 YFSETQ. J was trimmed by 1 base and V by 6 bases; bases with no gene match: 7. The CDR3 reads CASMAGTSVSYEQYF. CDR3 coding DNA: TGCGCCAGCATGGCCGGGACTAGCGTTTCCTACGAGCAGTACTTC.

The J gene is TRBJ1-1, the V gene TRBV5-8; 8 nucleotides line up with TRBD1. This CDR3 comprises 14 residues. J lost 1 base, V lost 4 bases, and 3 bases had no gene match. Germline lookup yields CDR1 SGHTS and CDR2 YDEGEE. The CDR3 DNA is TGTGCCAGCAGCCCAGGGGGCGCGAACACTGAAGCTTTCTTT. Residues: CASSPGGANTEAFF.

The chain joins TRBV27 to TRBJ1-5; D remains ambiguous. Trimming took off 6 bases at V and 6 bases at J, with 15 bases between the two ends. The germline V gene has CDR1 MNHEY and CDR2 SMNVEV (reference sequence). This CDR3 region has 14 residues. The DNA of the CDR3 is TGTGCCAGCAGCTCCCCCGGGGAAGCTCAGCCCCAGCATTTT. Protein product: CASSSPGEAQPQHF.

This clone has a handful of counts. The chain has TRBV10-3 and TRBJ2-5; 11 positions agree with TRBD1. The CDR3 has 16 residues. V shed 7 bases and J 2 bases; nucleotides not matched to a gene: 9. Germline V CDR1 and CDR2: ENHRY, SYGVKD. CDR3 DNA sequence: TGTGCCATCAAACGAGGGGACAGGGGGTGGCAAGAGACCCAGTACTTC. Amino acid sequence: CAIKRGDRGWQETQYF.

This chain connects TRBV28 to TRBJ1-1; possible D gene TRBD1, 5 bases. V lost 3 bases and J lost 5, with 13 bases in between. Germline V CDR1 and CDR2: MDHEN, SYDVKM. CDR3 length: 14 residues. The CDR3 here is CASSLNRGGTEAFF. The CDR3 DNA reads TGTGCCAGCAGTTTGAATAGGGGAGGAACTGAAGCTTTCTTT.

V is TRBV7-9 and J is TRBJ2-5; 11 bases match TRBD2. The CDR3 spans 15 residues. Germline V gene sequence: CDR1 SEHNR, CDR2 FQNEAQ (reference sequence). Germline trimming cut 2 bases from V and 6 bases from J; bases unmatched to any gene: 5. The CDR3 DNA follows: TGTGCCAGCAGCTTAATCTCTAGCGGGGGGAAGACCCAGTACTTC. It translates to CASSLISSGGKTQYF.

This clone was seen a few times. The V and J genes are TRBV5-8 and TRBJ2-1; TRBD1 matches 7 bases. The germline V gene encodes CDR1 SGHTS and CDR2 YDEGEE. V was pared by 4 bases and J by 9 bases, with 10 bases of the junction left unmatched. The length of the CDR3 is 14 residues. CDR3 bases: TGTGCCAGCAGCGGGCGACAGGGATATACTGAGCAGTTCTTC. It specifies CASSGRQGYTEQFF.

This clone was counted once. The chain uses TRBV7-8 and TRBJ2-7; TRBD1 aligns across 8 bases. The germline gives CDR1 SGHVS, CDR2 FQNEAQ. The CDR3 spans 14 residues. The V gene end was trimmed by 3 bases and the J gene end by 3 bases; junction bases not matched to a gene: 4. The CDR3 nucleotides read TGTGCCAGCAGCTTTGGGACAGGAGGCTACGAGCAGTACTTC. It yields the protein CASSFGTGGYEQYF.

The chain uses TRBV11-2 and TRBJ1-1, with TRBD1 matching 7 bases. V shed 3 bases, J shed 2 bases, and the junction held 9 bases outside the gene matches. Germline CDR1 is SGHAT and CDR2 is FQNNGV. CDR3 length equals 16 residues. The CDR3: CASSLGTGQANTEAFF. The CDR3 DNA reads TGTGCCAGCAGCTTGGGAACTGGACAGGCTAACACTGAAGCTTTCTTT. Full variable domain (outside the CDR3, taken from reference TRBV11-2 and TRBJ1-1): EAGVAQSPRYKIIEKRQSVAFWCNPISGHATLYWYQQILGQGPKLLIQFQNNGVVDDSQLPKDRFSAERLKGVDSTLKIQPAKLEDSAVYLCASSLGTGQANTEAFFGQGTRLTVV.